This T cell receptor beta chain was captured by sequencing in a study of blood T cells in healthy people across ages. Combining a sample-barcoded 5' primer with a J-beta primer mix, a second PCR ran for roughly 6 to 12 cycles. One entry per CDR3 protein results from TCRdb running MiXCR on the 5' RACE reads. The table shows about 650,000 distinct CDR3 sequences, with 40% to 65% occurring only once. Study conclusions and caveats: Because sorting was not performed, PBMCs prevented conclusive naive versus antigen-experienced comparison. Higher diversity and more naive CD4+ cells were features of long-lived donors, compared to aged donors.

PBMCs numbering at least 6.5 million were isolated per sample. Concerning this clonotype: Its target is not known.

The CDR3 is 13 amino acids. V was cut by 7 bases and J by 13 bases, with 20 bases left in between. The sample taken for sequencing was blood. The J gene is TRBJ2-4, the V gene TRBV12-3 or TRBV12-4; D may be TRBD1 (6 bases). This clonotype originated in an elderly woman in good health. Here the CDR3 reads CASNRDMGSEQYF. The CDR3 region has the DNA TGTGCCAGCAATCGGGACATGGGATCAGAACAGTACTTC.